These 28 T cell receptor beta chains were all obtained from the same sample, sequenced in a study of shared T cell receptors in the human thymus. Profiling relied on immunoSEQ multiplex PCR, and the TCRdb table lists in-frame clones only, not all of them. The sample lists approximately 760,000 clones, 70% to 90% occurring once. The sample was also linked to a second study, of human thymus T cells.

Material for sequencing was thymocytes. Source of these receptors: a girl in the first two years of life with a congenital heart defect.

In nucleotides, the CDR3 is TGTGCCAGCAGCCAATTCAGGGGAGGCTACACCTTC. It translates to CASSQFRGGYTF. The rearrangement uses TRBV4-2 and TRBJ1-2; possible D gene TRBD1, 6 bases. The CDR3 covers 12 residues. Looked up from germline, CDR1 is LGHNA and CDR2 is YNFKEQ. V was clipped by 2 bases and J by 8 bases, with 9 bases between them.

The V gene is TRBV28, the J gene TRBJ1-2, with D possibly TRBD1 on 6 matching bases. The ends were cut back, 5 bases at V and 4 bases at J, with 26 bases in the middle. Per germline, CDR1 MDHEN and CDR2 SYDVKM. The CDR3 has 18 residues. The CDR3 spells CASSPPRGGPITPYGYTF. The CDR3 DNA reads as TGTGCCAGCAGTCCCCCCCGGGGGGGGCCCATAACCCCCTATGGCTACACCTTC.

Here the CDR3 DNA reads TGCGCCAGCAGCTTGCGGACAGGGGTCGCCTACGAGCAGTACTTC. Its protein is CASSLRTGVAYEQYF. The chain carries TRBV5-1 and TRBJ2-7, with TRBD1 identical over 9 bases. This CDR3 has 15 amino acids. V lost 1 base and J lost 2; bases outside the gene matches: 4. The germline V gene has CDR1 SGHRS and CDR2 YFSETQ.

This clone appeared a single time. The chain is built from TRBV28 and TRBJ1-6; D is undetermined. Germline V lookup: CDR1 MDHEN, CDR2 SYDVKM. The V end lost 3 bases, the J end lost 9 bases, and 18 bases lay between the germline ends. This CDR3 comprises 16 residues. The CDR3: CASSLFGQRSGSPLHF. CDR3 nucleotide sequence: TGTGCCAGCAGTTTGTTCGGGCAGCGGAGTGGTTCACCCCTCCACTTT.

The sample holds a few counts of this clone. The chain is built from TRBV15 and TRBJ2-7, with D maybe TRBD1 (6 bases). The V and J ends lost 1 base and 3 bases respectively, with 19 bases between them. The CDR3 extends over 17 amino acids. Germline values: CDR1 LNHNV, CDR2 YYDKDF (reference sequence). The CDR3 nucleotides are TGTGCCACCAGCAGAGGGACCCAGGCAGGGGTGGACTACGAGCAGTACTTC. It is translated as CATSRGTQAGVDYEQYF.

In this sample, this clone turned up a few times. The junction differs from germline at one of its ends, possibly a read error. This chain uses TRBV18 with TRBJ2-7; D not resolved. CDR3 size: 15 residues. Looked up from germline, CDR1 is KGHSH and CDR2 is LQKENI. CDR3 sequence reads: CASSLKRYSRYGQYF. The CDR3 region has the DNA TGTGCCAGCTCACTCAAACGTTATTCCCGATACGGGCAGTACTTC.

The genes are TRBV29-1 and TRBJ1-2, with D uncertain. CDR1 and CDR2 from the germline V gene are SQVTM and ANQGSEA. V was pared by 7 bases and J by 7 bases, with 16 bases between. The length of the CDR3 is 12 residues. In DNA, the CDR3 is TGCAGCGACGGGAGTCCTCATTTTGGCTACACCTTC. It encodes CSDGSPHFGYTF.

This chain uses TRBV7-9 with TRBJ2-2; 7 nucleotides match TRBD1. The V and J ends lost 4 bases and 2 bases, in that order; junction bases with no gene match: 13. The CDR3 covers 18 residues. Germline V gene lookup returns CDR1 SEHNR and CDR2 FQNEAQ (reference sequence). The CDR3 DNA reads as TGTGCCAGCAGCTCATTTTCTGGGACAGCGAACAACACCGGGGAGCTGTTTTTT. It translates to CASSSFSGTANNTGELFF.

CDR3 in DNA: TGTGCCAGCAGCTTGTCCACGACAGAAGAAATCTACGAGCAGTACTTC. Encoded protein: CASSLSTTEEIYEQYF. The chain has TRBV5-8 and TRBJ2-7; tentative D call: TRBD1 (5 bases). V lost 1 base and J lost 3, with 17 bases in between. CDR3 length: 16 residues. Germline lookup yields CDR1 SGHTS and CDR2 YDEGEE.

The chain carries TRBV5-5 and TRBJ1-2; D not certain. This CDR3 is built from 14 residues. V gave up 1 base and J gave up 5 bases, with 12 bases separating them. Germline CDR1 SGHKS, CDR2 YYEKEE (reference sequence). The CDR3 bases are TGTGCCAGCAGCTTGTGGCGGGAACCATATGGCTACACCTTC. This encodes CASSLWREPYGYTF.

The rearrangement joins TRBV14 to TRBJ1-1; 9 bases match TRBD1. V shed 3 bases, J shed 6 bases, and the junction held 17 bases outside the gene matches. CDR1 is SGHDN and CDR2 is FVKESK in the germline V gene. The CDR3 sequence is 18 residues long. As DNA, the CDR3 is TGTGCCAGCAGCCAGAAAACTAACCCCGGGACAGGGAAGTCTGAAGCTTTCTTT. Translation gives CASSQKTNPGTGKSEAFF.

CDR3 loop: CASSESGGLYNEQFF. The CDR3, as DNA: TGTGCCAGCTCAGAGAGCGGGGGGCTCTACAATGAGCAGTTCTTC. The chain links TRBV18 to TRBJ2-1; TRBD2 aligns across 9 bases. V lost 5 bases and J lost 3; bases outside the gene matches: 5. CDR3 length: 15 amino acids. The germline V gene encodes CDR1 KGHSH and CDR2 LQKENI.

V is TRBV4-1 and J is TRBJ1-6, with TRBD1 as a possible D gene (6 bases). The CDR3 contains 21 residues. Per germline, CDR1 MGHRA and CDR2 YSYEKL. V lost 4 bases and J lost 7, with 32 bases in between. The CDR3 DNA reads TGCGCCAGCAGCCCCACTCGGGGGGCCACAGGAGCGTATCCGGGGAATTCACCCCTCCACTTT. Its translation is CASSPTRGATGAYPGNSPLHF.

The chain employs TRBV25-1 and TRBJ2-7; maybe TRBD1 (6 bases). This CDR3 comprises 12 residues. Germline V CDR1 and CDR2: MGHDK, SYGVNS. Trimming pared 8 bases from V and 0 bases from J, leaving 8 bases between. CDR3 residues: CASGQSSYEQYF. The DNA for the CDR3 is TGTGCCAGCGGACAGAGCTCCTACGAGCAGTACTTC.

The chain uses TRBV5-1 and TRBJ1-2, with 7 nucleotides matching TRBD1. Germline V CDR1 and CDR2: SGHRS, YFSETQ. With V trimmed by 1 base and J by 6 bases, 9 bases remained unmatched. The CDR3 runs 15 residues. CDR3: CASSLSGDREDGYTF. The CDR3 DNA is TGCGCCAGCAGCTTGTCGGGCGACAGGGAGGATGGCTACACCTTC.

This clone appeared once. The V and J genes are TRBV7-6 and TRBJ1-4; possibly TRBD1 for D (5 bases). The CDR3 covers 15 residues. Germline lookup yields CDR1 SGHVS and CDR2 FNYEAQ. Trimming removed 5 bases from V and 6 bases from J, with 16 bases in between. Here the CDR3 reads CASSLRDFGDEKLFF. The CDR3 DNA is TGTGCCAGCAGCCTCCGGGACTTTGGCGATGAAAAACTGTTTTTT. Complete variable domain (other parts from reference TRBV7-6 and TRBJ1-4): GAGVSQSPRYKVTKRGQDVALRCDPISGHVSLYWYRQALGQGPEFLTYFNYEAQQDKSGLPNDRFSAERPEGSISTLTIQRTEQRDSAMYRCASSLRDFGDEKLFFGSGTQLSVL.

The chain joins TRBV18 to TRBJ1-6, with D perhaps matching TRBD1 (6 bases). V shed 2 bases and J shed 10 bases, with 15 bases lying between them. Germline-derived CDR1 and CDR2 are KGHSH and LQKENI. The CDR3 is 15 amino acids. CDR3 in amino acids: CASSPWFPGESPLHF. DNA of the CDR3: TGTGCCAGCTCACCATGGTTCCCAGGGGAGTCACCCCTCCACTTT.

The rearrangement joins TRBV7-2 to TRBJ1-2; D is unresolved. The CDR3 contains 15 residues. The V gene lost 0 bases and the J gene lost 6 bases, with 14 bases spanning the gap. Germline values: CDR1 SGHTA, CDR2 FQGNSA. The chain's CDR3 is CASSLARVSGDGYTF. In DNA, the CDR3 is TGTGCCAGCAGCTTAGCGCGGGTGTCTGGGGATGGCTACACCTTC.

The chain links TRBV27 to TRBJ1-6, with a possible D match to TRBD1 (6 bases). V gave up 10 bases and J gave up 0 bases, with 22 bases separating them. Germline lookup yields CDR1 MNHEY and CDR2 SMNVEV (reference sequence). The CDR3 contains 18 residues. The CDR3 DNA reads as TGTGCCACCTCCTCCGACAGGAGACTTTCCTCCTATAATTCACCCCTCCACTTT. Its protein product is CATSSDRRLSSYNSPLHF.

The rearrangement joins TRBV12-5 to TRBJ2-2; 10 bases fit TRBD2. V shed 7 bases, J shed 3 bases, and the junction held 8 bases outside the gene matches. Per germline, CDR1 LGHNT and CDR2 FRNRAP. This CDR3 contains 16 residues. As DNA, the CDR3 is TGTGCTAGTGCCTCTCGGACTAGCGGCGACACCGGGGAGCTGTTTTTT. This encodes CASASRTSGDTGELFF.

This clone was recorded a few times. This chain connects TRBV2 to TRBJ2-7; D possibly corresponds to TRBD2 (5 bases). The CDR3 sequence is 13 residues long. V was pared by 7 bases and J by 3 bases, with 13 bases between. The V gene's germline CDR1 is SNHLY and CDR2 FYNNEI. CDR3 residues: CASKERFRYEQYF. DNA of the CDR3: TGTGCCAGCAAAGAGCGGTTCCGCTACGAGCAGTACTTC.

This chain connects TRBV5-1 to TRBJ2-5; 8 bases map to TRBD1. The CDR3 is 16 amino acids. V lost 4 bases, J lost 2 bases, and 10 bases stayed unmatched. Germline V gene data show CDR1 as SGHRS and CDR2 as YFSETQ. CDR3 sequence reads: CASSPLGQARQETQYF. CDR3 nucleotide sequence: TGCGCCAGCAGCCCGTTGGGACAGGCTCGACAAGAGACCCAGTACTTC.

The V and J genes are TRBV29-1 and TRBJ1-3; D is possibly TRBD1 (6 bases). CDR1 SQVTM and CDR2 ANQGSEA come from the germline V gene. V lost 3 bases, J lost 4 bases, and 13 bases lay in between. The CDR3 totals 14 residues. CDR3 sequence: CSVEQSGAGNTIYF. The CDR3 DNA reads TGCAGCGTTGAGCAATCAGGGGCAGGAAACACCATATATTTT.

This clone was seen a single time. This sample also contains other DNA sequences that code for the same CDR3. This rearrangement joins TRBV9 to TRBJ1-3, with D tentatively TRBD1 (5 bases). The CDR3 sequence is 15 residues long. Germline CDR1 reads SGDLS; CDR2 reads YYNGEE. V lost 0 bases, J lost 0 bases, and 7 bases lay in between. CDR3 in amino acids: CASSVEDSSGNTIYF. The CDR3, as DNA: TGTGCCAGCAGCGTAGAAGACAGCTCTGGAAACACCATATATTTT.

The rearrangement joins TRBV13 to TRBJ1-4; D not certain. V lost 4 bases and J lost 6, with 6 bases in between. The CDR3 is 12 residues long. Germline-derived CDR1 and CDR2 are PRHDT and FYEKMQ (reference sequence). The CDR3 nucleotides read TGTGCCAGCAGCTCCGTTGATGAAAAACTGTTTTTT. Residues: CASSSVDEKLFF.

This rearrangement joins TRBV28 to TRBJ2-5, with 9 nucleotides matching TRBD2. This CDR3 has 17 amino acids. Germline lookup yields CDR1 MDHEN and CDR2 SYDVKM. V shed 2 bases, J shed 1 base, and the junction held 8 bases outside the gene matches. The CDR3: CASSLKASGDPQETQYF. CDR3 DNA: TGTGCCAGCAGTTTAAAGGCTAGCGGGGATCCCCAAGAGACCCAGTACTTC.

This sequence joins TRBV5-1 and TRBJ1-1, with D hard to call. The CDR3 length is 15 residues. Trimming stripped 4 bases from V and 4 bases from J, with 17 bases between. From germline, CDR1 is SGHRS and CDR2 YFSETQ. The DNA for the CDR3 is TGCGCCAGCAGCCACCTCCGACGGGTTGGCACTGAAGCTTTCTTT. Protein product: CASSHLRRVGTEAFF.

The chain employs TRBV27 and TRBJ1-1; weak D call: TRBD1 (5 bases). This CDR3 region has 16 residues. The V end lost 3 bases, the J end lost 4 bases, and 18 bases lay between the germline ends. Germline CDR1 is MNHEY and CDR2 is SMNVEV (reference sequence). CDR3 sequence reads: CASSFSLKGASTEAFF. The CDR3 DNA is TGTGCCAGCAGTTTCTCACTTAAAGGGGCAAGCACTGAAGCTTTCTTT.